This TCR beta chain was found in a study of control samples from healthy donors and cancer patients. Clones were sequenced by immunoSEQ multiplex PCR, and TCRdb holds only the in-frame ones, with some missing. The sample holds about 54,000 clones, roughly 96% seen once. The germline CDR1 and CDR2 sequences are SQVTM and ANQGSEA. The CDR3 is 21 amino acids. V shed 4 bases and J 3 bases; nucleotides not matched to a gene: 26. This clone was detected once. V usage is TRBV29-1 and J usage is TRBJ2-3; 9 bases align to TRBD2. Sequenced input: blood. The clonotype was recovered from a woman younger than 45 in good health. CDR3 in amino acids: CSVVGYMNIAGVVDFTDTQYF. The CDR3 bases are TGCAGCGTTGTAGGCTATATGAATATAGCGGGAGTAGTTGATTTTACAGATACGCAGTATTTT.